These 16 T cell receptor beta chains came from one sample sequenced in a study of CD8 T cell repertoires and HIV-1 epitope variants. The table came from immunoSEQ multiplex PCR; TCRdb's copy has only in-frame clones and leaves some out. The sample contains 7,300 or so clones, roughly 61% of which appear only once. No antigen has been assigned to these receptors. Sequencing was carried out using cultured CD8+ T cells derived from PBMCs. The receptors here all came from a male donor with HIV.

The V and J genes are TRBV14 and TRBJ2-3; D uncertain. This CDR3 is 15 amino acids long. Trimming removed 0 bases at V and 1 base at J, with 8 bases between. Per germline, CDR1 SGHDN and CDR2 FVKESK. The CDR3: CASSQEGYGTDTQYF. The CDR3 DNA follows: TGTGCCAGCAGCCAAGAGGGGTATGGCACAGATACGCAGTATTTT.

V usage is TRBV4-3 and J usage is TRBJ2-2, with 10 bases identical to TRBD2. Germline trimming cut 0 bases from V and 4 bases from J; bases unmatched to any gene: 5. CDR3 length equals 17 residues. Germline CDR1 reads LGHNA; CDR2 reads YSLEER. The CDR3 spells CASSQDLLAGTTGELFF. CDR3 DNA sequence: TGCGCCAGCAGCCAAGATTTACTAGCGGGGACCACCGGGGAGCTGTTTTTT.

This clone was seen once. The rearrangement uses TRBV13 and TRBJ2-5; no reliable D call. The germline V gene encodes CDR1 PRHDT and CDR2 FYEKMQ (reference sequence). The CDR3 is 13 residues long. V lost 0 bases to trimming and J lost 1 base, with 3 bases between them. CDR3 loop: CASSLGTQETQYF. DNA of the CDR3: TGTGCCAGCAGCTTAGGCACCCAAGAGACCCAGTACTTC.

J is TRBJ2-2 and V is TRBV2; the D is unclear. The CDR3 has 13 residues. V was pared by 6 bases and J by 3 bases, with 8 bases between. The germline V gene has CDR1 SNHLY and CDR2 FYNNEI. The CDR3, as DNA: TGTGCCAGCAGGCAGGACGACACCGGGGAGCTGTTTTTT. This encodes CASRQDDTGELFF.

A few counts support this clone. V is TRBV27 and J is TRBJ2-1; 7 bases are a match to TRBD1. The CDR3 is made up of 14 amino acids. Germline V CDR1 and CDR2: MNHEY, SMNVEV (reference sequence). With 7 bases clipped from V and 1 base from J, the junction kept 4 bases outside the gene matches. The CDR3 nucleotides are TGTGCCAGCAAGAGGACAGGTTCCTACAATGAGCAGTTCTTC. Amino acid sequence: CASKRTGSYNEQFF.

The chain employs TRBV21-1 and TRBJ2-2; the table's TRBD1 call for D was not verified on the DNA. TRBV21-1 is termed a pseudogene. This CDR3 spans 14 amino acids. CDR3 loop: CASSTRQVGGELFF. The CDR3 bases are TGTGCCAGCAGCACCCGACAGGTAGGCGGGGAGCTGTTTTTT.

The chain's CDR3 is CASSVPGTGNTIYF. Written as DNA, the CDR3 is TGTGCCAGCAGTGTGCCAGGGACTGGAAACACCATATATTTT. The chain recombines TRBV28 with TRBJ1-3; D may be TRBD1 (5 bases). V lost 5 bases and J 2 bases, leaving 10 bases between the germline ends. This CDR3 has 14 amino acids. CDR1 MDHEN and CDR2 SYDVKM come from the germline V gene.

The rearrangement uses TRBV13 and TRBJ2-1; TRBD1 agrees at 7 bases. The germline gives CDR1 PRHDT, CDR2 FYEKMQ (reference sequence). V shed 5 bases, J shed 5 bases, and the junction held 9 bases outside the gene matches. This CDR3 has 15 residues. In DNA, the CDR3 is TGTGCCAGCAGCAGTGCAAGCGACAGGGACAATGAGCAGTTCTTC. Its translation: CASSSASDRDNEQFF. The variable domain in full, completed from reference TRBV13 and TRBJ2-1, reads AAGVIQSPRHLIKEKRETATLKCYPIPRHDTVYWYQQGPGQDPQFLISFYEKMQSDKGSIPDRFSAQQFSDYHSELNMSSLELGDSALYFCASSSASDRDNEQFFGPGTRLTVL.

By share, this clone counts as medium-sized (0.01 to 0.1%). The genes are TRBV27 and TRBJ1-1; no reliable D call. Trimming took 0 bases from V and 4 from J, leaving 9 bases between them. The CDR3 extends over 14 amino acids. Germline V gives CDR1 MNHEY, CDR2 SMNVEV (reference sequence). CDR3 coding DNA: TGTGCCAGCAGTTTATCCGGTGTCGCCACTGAAGCTTTCTTT. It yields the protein CASSLSGVATEAFF.

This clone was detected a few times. The CDR3 spells CASTSPRTQYF. CDR3 nucleotide sequence: TGTGCCAGCACCAGCCCGAGGACCCAGTACTTC. The chain employs TRBV9 and TRBJ2-5, with D unresolved. The CDR3 totals 11 residues. Trimming removed 6 bases from V and 7 bases from J, with 10 bases in between. Germline V gene sequence: CDR1 SGDLS, CDR2 YYNGEE.

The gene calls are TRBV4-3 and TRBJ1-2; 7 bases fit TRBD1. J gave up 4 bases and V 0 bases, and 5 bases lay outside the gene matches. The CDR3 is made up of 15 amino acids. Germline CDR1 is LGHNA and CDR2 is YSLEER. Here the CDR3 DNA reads TGCGCCAGCAGCCAAGATCTGGACAGGCTCTATGGCTACACCTTC. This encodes CASSQDLDRLYGYTF.

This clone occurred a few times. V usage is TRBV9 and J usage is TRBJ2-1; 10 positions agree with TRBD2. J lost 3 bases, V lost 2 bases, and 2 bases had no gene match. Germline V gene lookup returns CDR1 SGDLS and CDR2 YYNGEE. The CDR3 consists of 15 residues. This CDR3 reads CASSVTSGVYNEQFF. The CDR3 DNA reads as TGTGCCAGCAGCGTTACTAGCGGGGTCTACAATGAGCAGTTCTTC.

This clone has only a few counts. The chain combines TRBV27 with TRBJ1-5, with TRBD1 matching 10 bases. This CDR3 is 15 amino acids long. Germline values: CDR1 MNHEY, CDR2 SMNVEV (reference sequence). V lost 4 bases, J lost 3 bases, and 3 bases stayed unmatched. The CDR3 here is CASSSGQGYNQPQHF. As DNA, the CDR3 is TGTGCCAGCAGTTCGGGACAGGGGTACAATCAGCCCCAGCATTTT.

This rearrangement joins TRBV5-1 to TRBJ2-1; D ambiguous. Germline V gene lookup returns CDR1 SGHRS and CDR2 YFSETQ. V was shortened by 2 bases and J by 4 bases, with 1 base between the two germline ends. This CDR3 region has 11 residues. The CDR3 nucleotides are TGCGCCAGCAGCTTATACAATGAGCAGTTCTTC. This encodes CASSLYNEQFF.

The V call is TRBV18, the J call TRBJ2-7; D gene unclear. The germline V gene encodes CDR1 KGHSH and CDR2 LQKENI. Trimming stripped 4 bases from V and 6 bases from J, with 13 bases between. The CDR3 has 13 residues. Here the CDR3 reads CASSLYEGFEQYF. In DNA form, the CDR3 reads TGTGCCAGCTCACTCTACGAAGGATTCGAGCAGTACTTC.

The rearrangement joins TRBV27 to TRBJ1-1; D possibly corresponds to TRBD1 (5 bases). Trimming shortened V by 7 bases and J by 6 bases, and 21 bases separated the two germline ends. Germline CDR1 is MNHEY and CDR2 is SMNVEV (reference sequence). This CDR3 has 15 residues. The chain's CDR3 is CASTKNTGRLAEAFF. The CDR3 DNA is TGTGCCAGCACGAAAAATACGGGACGTTTGGCTGAAGCTTTCTTT.